The 12 T cell receptor beta chains below all came from one sample that was sequenced in a study of vaccination and CD4 T cells after COVID-19. Treatment reported: approximately nine-day PBMC culture with coronavirus spike peptide pools or control peptides (ViraFEST assay). Cultured CD4+ T cell DNA was sequenced using the Oncomine TCR Beta short-read assay. MiXCR was run by TCRdb on the PCR reads, yielding one entry per CDR3 protein. The sample has about 20,000 distinct CDR3 sequences; 60% are singletons. The antigens of these receptors remain unknown. The starting material was CD4+ T cells from blood, cultured in vitro, obtained after SARS-CoV-2 vaccination. These receptors came from a human donor who had recovered from COVID-19.

The chain couples TRBV10-3 to TRBJ1-5; 9 bases fit TRBD1. Trimming at V came to 3 bases and at J to 7 bases, leaving 7 bases not matched to a gene. The CDR3 is made up of 15 amino acids. Germline V gene lookup returns CDR1 ENHRY and CDR2 SYGVKD. The CDR3 bases are TGTGCCATCAGTGATGGGACAGGGTCATCGCAGCCCCAGCATTTT. This translates into CAISDGTGSSQPQHF.

This clonotype was seen only a few times. The chain couples TRBV6-1 to TRBJ1-2; TRBD1 might be the D (6 bases). The CDR3 has 14 residues. CDR1 is MNHNS, CDR2 SASEGT, per germline. V dropped 10 bases and J dropped 2 bases, with 17 bases sitting between them. The CDR3 loop reads CAKQQGWPNYGYTF. The CDR3 nucleotides read TGTGCCAAGCAACAGGGATGGCCGAACTATGGCTACACCTTC.

This clonotype showed up just a few times. The chain is built from TRBV10-2 and TRBJ2-3; D gene uncertain. The V gene lost 3 bases and the J gene lost 0 bases, with 4 bases spanning the gap. Germline V gene data show CDR1 as WSHSY and CDR2 as SAAADI. This CDR3 region has 13 residues. The chain's CDR3 is CASSEISTDTQYF. In DNA form, the CDR3 reads TGCGCCAGCAGTGAAATTAGCACAGATACGCAGTATTTT.

Concerning this clonotype itself: Compared with germline, one end of the junction differs, possibly owing to a read error. This chain joins TRBV6-2 or TRBV6-3 and TRBJ2-7; D possibly corresponds to TRBD1 (6 bases). The CDR3 extends over 12 amino acids. The germline gives CDR1 MNHEY, CDR2 SVGEGT. CDR3: CASSYPPGQPSF. The CDR3, as DNA: TGTGCCAGCAGTTACCCGCCGGGACAACCGTCCTTC.

The chain carries TRBV7-9 and TRBJ2-5, with 7 bases that match TRBD2. CDR1 is SEHNR, CDR2 FQNEAQ, per germline (reference sequence). The CDR3 consists of 14 residues. Losses at the gene ends were 5 bases for V and 5 bases for J; bases not matched to a gene: 8. Written as DNA, the CDR3 is TGTGCCAGCAGCGTACTAGCGACGGGGGAGACCCAGTACTTC. Amino acids: CASSVLATGETQYF.

On this clonotype itself: The junction and the germline gene differ at one end; a read error may be behind it. The chain uses TRBV6-2 or TRBV6-3 and TRBJ1-6; TRBD1 is a possible D gene (5 bases). Germline assignment: CDR1 MNHEY and CDR2 SVGEGT. CDR3 size: 13 residues. The CDR3 loop is CASSGTDGLFRNF. CDR3 DNA: TGTGCCAGCAGTGGGACGGACGGCCTTTTTCGAAACTTT.

This sequence joins TRBV7-2 and TRBJ1-1; TRBD1 might be the D (5 bases). V was cut by 5 bases and J by 1 base, with 14 bases left in between. Germline V gene lookup returns CDR1 SGHTA and CDR2 FQGNSA. The CDR3 contains 15 residues. In nucleotides, the CDR3 is TGTGCCAGCAGCACCCTTCGGGGCGGGAACACTGAAGCTTTCTTT. Translation gives CASSTLRGGNTEAFF.

The chain couples TRBV20-1 to TRBJ2-3; no definite D call. Germline-derived CDR1 and CDR2 are DFQATT and SNEGSKA (reference sequence). CDR3 length: 13 residues. With 1 base removed from V and 2 bases from J, the gap between germline ends came to 7 bases. The CDR3 coding sequence is TGCAGTGCTAGAGTGGGCTACACAGATACGCAGTATTTT. This translates into CSARVGYTDTQYF.

The CDR3 sequence: CASSYLAVNTGELFF. The CDR3 DNA sequence: TGTGCCAGCAGTTATCTAGCGGTGAACACCGGGGAGCTGTTTTTT. The V call is TRBV6-2 or TRBV6-3, the J call TRBJ2-2; 7 positions match TRBD2. The CDR3 is 15 amino acids. Germline V gene lookup returns CDR1 MNHEY and CDR2 SVGEGT. The ends lost 3 bases at V and 1 base at J; junction bases unmatched: 2.

The V gene is TRBV6-5, the J gene TRBJ1-1; D unresolved. V lost 0 bases and J lost 2, with 4 bases in between. CDR1 and CDR2 from the germline V gene are MNHEY and SVGAGI. The CDR3 has 13 residues. The DNA of the CDR3 is TGTGCCAGCAGTTACTCTTCCAACACTGAAGCTTTCTTT. Protein sequence: CASSYSSNTEAFF.

V usage is TRBV12-3 or TRBV12-4 and J usage is TRBJ2-7; D unresolved. V lost 3 bases and J lost 6, with 6 bases in between. CDR3 length equals 11 residues. The CDR3 sequence: CASSFLTEQYF. DNA for the CDR3: TGTGCCAGCAGTTTTCTTACCGAGCAGTACTTC.

The chain carries TRBV11-2 and TRBJ1-2, with D possibly being TRBD1 (5 bases). This CDR3 contains 15 residues. Trimming pared 5 bases from V and 4 bases from J, leaving 17 bases between. Germline lookup yields CDR1 SGHAT and CDR2 FQNNGV. The CDR3 here is CASSRDLGTSYGYTF. The CDR3 DNA reads as TGTGCCAGCAGCCGGGACTTGGGCACATCCTATGGCTACACCTTC. Together with reference TRBV11-2 and TRBJ1-2, the CDR3 gives the full variable domain: EAGVAQSPRYKIIEKRQSVAFWCNPISGHATLYWYQQILGQGPKLLIQFQNNGVVDDSQLPKDRFSAERLKGVDSTLKIQPAKLEDSAVYLCASSRDLGTSYGYTFGSGTRLTVV.